The rows below give T cell receptor beta chains drawn from one sample of a study of T cell responses to AZD1222 COVID-19 vaccine. Produced via immunoSEQ multiplex PCR; TCRdb's table is partial and in-frame only. This sample has 100,000 to 150,000 clones, with roughly nine tenths found just once. The sequenced sample was peripheral blood, obtained on day 0 of AZD1222 vaccination. The receptors were gathered from an adult in good health. Both conserved end residues are part of each CDR3. A D gene is named only where the DNA matches it firmly. The size entry is marked missing in some rows and otherwise reads once, few, many or a size class.

DNA: TGTGCCACCAGCAGAGATAGGTCTAACTATGGCTACACCTTC
CDR3: CATSRDRSNYGYTF
J: TRBJ1-2
V: TRBV15
size: -
D: -

DNA: TGTGCCAGCAGTTCCCGGACAGGGACTTTGAACACTGAAGCTTTCTTT
CDR3: CASSSRTGTLNTEAFF
J: TRBJ1-1
V: TRBV6-5
size: -
D: TRBD1

DNA: TGTGCCAGCACCTTCGGGGGGTCAACTAATGAAAAACTGTTTTTT
CDR3: CASTFGGSTNEKLFF
J: TRBJ1-4
V: TRBV28
size: -
D: -

DNA: TGTGCCAGCAGCTTTACAGGGATCTCTTCACCCCTCCACTTT
CDR3: CASSFTGISSPLHF
J: TRBJ1-6
V: TRBV6-5
size: once
D: -

DNA: TGTGCCAGCAGTGATGACCGGACTAGCATCCCAGATACGCAGTATTTT
CDR3: CASSDDRTSIPDTQYF
J: TRBJ2-3
V: TRBV28
size: -
D: TRBD2

DNA: TGTGCCAGCAGCGTAGGAGGGGACTACAATGAGCAGTTCTTC
CDR3: CASSVGGDYNEQFF
J: TRBJ2-1
V: TRBV9
size: -
D: -

DNA: TGTGCCAGCAGTTTACAGCAGGGCCTCCCCAATCAGCCCCAGCATTTT
CDR3: CASSLQQGLPNQPQHF
J: TRBJ1-5
V: TRBV28
size: -
D: -

DNA: TGTGCCAGCAGTCAGAGTAGGATTCCCTTATACAATGAGCAGTTCTTC
CDR3: CASSQSRIPLYNEQFF
J: TRBJ2-1
V: TRBV14
size: -
D: -

DNA: TGTGCCAGCAGGTTAGCAGGGGTCAATGAGCAGTTCTTC
CDR3: CASRLAGVNEQFF
J: TRBJ2-1
V: TRBV7-3
size: -
D: -

DNA: TGCGCCAGCAGCTTGGCGTCTAGCGGGAGTCTTGATGAGCAGTTCTTC
CDR3: CASSLASSGSLDEQFF
J: TRBJ2-1
V: TRBV5-1
size: -
D: TRBD2

DNA: TGTGCCAGCAGCCAAATTACTAGCGGGAGGACCGGCGAGCAGTACTTC
CDR3: CASSQITSGRTGEQYF
J: TRBJ2-7
V: TRBV4-2
size: -
D: TRBD2

DNA: TGTGCCAGCAGAATCGGGACCGACTTTACCGGGGAGCTGTTTTTT
CDR3: CASRIGTDFTGELFF
J: TRBJ2-2
V: TRBV13
size: -
D: -

DNA: TGTGCCAGCAGCATTAAACTAGCGGGAGGGCCCCACGAGCAGTACTTC
CDR3: CASSIKLAGGPHEQYF
J: TRBJ2-7
V: TRBV3-1/TRBV3-2
size: -
D: TRBD2

DNA: TGTGCCAGCAGCTCTGACACGAACTTTAACTATGGCTACACCTTC
CDR3: CASSSDTNFNYGYTF
J: TRBJ1-2
V: TRBV28
size: -
D: -

DNA: TGCGCCAGCAGCCGCGAATCTGGGACGGACCCCTACGAGCAGTACTTC
CDR3: CASSRESGTDPYEQYF
J: TRBJ2-7
V: TRBV4-1
size: -
D: -

DNA: TGCGCCAGCAGCCAAGAAGGCCACAGGGGGTGGACTTTCTTT
CDR3: CASSQEGHRGWTFF
J: TRBJ1-1
V: TRBV4-3
size: once
D: TRBD1

DNA: TGTGCCAGCAGCCGTTCGGGACAGGCGAATCTCTATGGCTACACCTTC
CDR3: CASSRSGQANLYGYTF
J: TRBJ1-2
V: TRBV27
size: -
D: TRBD1

DNA: TGTGCCAGCAGCCCACGCCAGGGCAGCACAGATACGCAGTATTTT
CDR3: CASSPRQGSTDTQYF
J: TRBJ2-3
V: TRBV9
size: -
D: -

DNA: TGTGCCAGCAGTAAGGACGGTAACTATGGCTACACCTTC
CDR3: CASSKDGNYGYTF
J: TRBJ1-2
V: TRBV2
size: -
D: -

DNA: TGTGCCAGCAAAGGGACTAGCGGGAGGGTCTACGAGCAGTACTTC
CDR3: CASKGTSGRVYEQYF
J: TRBJ2-7
V: TRBV28
size: -
D: TRBD2

DNA: TGTGCCACCAGCCAAGATCGGACTAACGCTCACGAGCAGTACTTC
CDR3: CATSQDRTNAHEQYF
J: TRBJ2-7
V: TRBV15
size: few
D: -